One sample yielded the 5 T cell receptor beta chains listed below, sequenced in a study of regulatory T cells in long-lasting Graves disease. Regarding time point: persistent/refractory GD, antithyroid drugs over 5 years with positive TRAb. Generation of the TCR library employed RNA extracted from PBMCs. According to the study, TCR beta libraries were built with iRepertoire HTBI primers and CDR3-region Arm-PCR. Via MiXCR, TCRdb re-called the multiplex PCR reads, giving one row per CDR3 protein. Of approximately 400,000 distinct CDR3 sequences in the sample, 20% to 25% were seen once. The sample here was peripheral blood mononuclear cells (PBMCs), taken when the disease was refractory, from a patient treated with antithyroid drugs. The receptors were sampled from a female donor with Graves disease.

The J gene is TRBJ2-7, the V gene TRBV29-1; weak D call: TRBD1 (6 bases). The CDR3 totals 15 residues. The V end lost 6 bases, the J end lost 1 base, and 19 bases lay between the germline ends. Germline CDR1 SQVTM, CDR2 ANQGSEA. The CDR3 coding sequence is TGCAGCGTGTGCGAGGGGGTGATTGGGTCCTACGAGCAGTACTTC. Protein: CSVCEGVIGSYEQYF.

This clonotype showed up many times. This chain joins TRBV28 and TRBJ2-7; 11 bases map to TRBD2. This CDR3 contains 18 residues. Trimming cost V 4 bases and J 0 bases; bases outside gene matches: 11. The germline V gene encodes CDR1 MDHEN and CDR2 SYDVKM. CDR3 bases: TGTGCCAGCAGTTCGGGGACTAGCGGTTTTCAAAGCTCCTACGAGCAGTACTTC. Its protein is CASSSGTSGFQSSYEQYF. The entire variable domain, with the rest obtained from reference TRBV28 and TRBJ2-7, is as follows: DVKVTQSSRYLVKRTGEKVFLECVQDMDHENMFWYRQDPGLGLRLIYFSYDVKMKEKGDIPEGYSVSREKKERFSLILESASTNQTSMYLCASSSGTSGFQSSYEQYFGPGTRLTVT.

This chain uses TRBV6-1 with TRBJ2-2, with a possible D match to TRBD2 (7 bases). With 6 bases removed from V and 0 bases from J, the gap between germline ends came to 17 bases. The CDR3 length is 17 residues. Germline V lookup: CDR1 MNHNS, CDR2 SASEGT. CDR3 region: CASSTVGGGPNTGELFF. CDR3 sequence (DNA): TGTGCCAGCAGCACAGTGGGGGGGGGGCCGAACACCGGGGAGCTGTTTTTT.

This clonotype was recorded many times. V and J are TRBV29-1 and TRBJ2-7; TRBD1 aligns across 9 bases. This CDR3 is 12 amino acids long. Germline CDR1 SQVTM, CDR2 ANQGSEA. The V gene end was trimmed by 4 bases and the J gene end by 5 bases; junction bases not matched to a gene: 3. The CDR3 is CSVGGQGNEQYF. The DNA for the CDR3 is TGCAGCGTTGGGGGACAGGGTAACGAGCAGTACTTC.

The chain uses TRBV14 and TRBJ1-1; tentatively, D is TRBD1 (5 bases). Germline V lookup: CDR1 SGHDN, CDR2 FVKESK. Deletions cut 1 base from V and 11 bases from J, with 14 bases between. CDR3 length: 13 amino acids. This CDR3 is CASSQVGDLYAFF. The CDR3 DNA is TGTGCCAGCAGCCAAGTGGGGGACCTGTATGCTTTCTTT.